This T cell receptor (beta chain) comes out of a study of early T cells in non-severe SARS-CoV-2 infection. This clonotype has at least ten counts. Its specificity is unknown. Findings and limits, study-wide: CD4 and private specificities were missed by VDJdb matching, which favored anti-spike CD8 responses.

Each single cDNA molecule received a unique molecular identifier. One entry per CDR3 protein results from TCRdb running MiXCR on the 5' RACE reads. This sample has 20,000 to 25,000 distinct CDR3 sequences, with approximately 5% found just once. The sequenced material came from whole blood. The TCR was taken from an adult who was a healthcare worker with PCR-confirmed SARS-CoV-2 infection or an uninfected control (not recorded which).

DNA for the CDR3: TGTGCCAGCAGCTTAGATATCTCACATTTCGGGACCCAGTACTTC. This translates into CASSLDISHFGTQYF. This chain links TRBV11-2 with TRBJ2-5, with D unclear. Between the trimmed V and J ends, which lost 0 bases and 7 bases, there was a span of 15 bases. The CDR3 totals 15 residues. Germline V lookup: CDR1 SGHAT, CDR2 FQNNGV.